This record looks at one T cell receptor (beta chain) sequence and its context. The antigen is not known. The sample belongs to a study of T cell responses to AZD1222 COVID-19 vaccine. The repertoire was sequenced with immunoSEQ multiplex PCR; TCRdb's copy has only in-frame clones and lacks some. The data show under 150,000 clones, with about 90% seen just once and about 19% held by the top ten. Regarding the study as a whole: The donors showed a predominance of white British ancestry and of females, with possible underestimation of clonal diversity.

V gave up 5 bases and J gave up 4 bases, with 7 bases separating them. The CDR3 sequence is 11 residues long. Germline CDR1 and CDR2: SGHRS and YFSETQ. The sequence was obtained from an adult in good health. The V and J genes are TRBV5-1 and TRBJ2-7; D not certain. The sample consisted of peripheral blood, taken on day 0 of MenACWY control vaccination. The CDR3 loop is CASRGGYEQYF. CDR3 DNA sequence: TGCGCCAGCAGAGGTGGATACGAGCAGTACTTC.